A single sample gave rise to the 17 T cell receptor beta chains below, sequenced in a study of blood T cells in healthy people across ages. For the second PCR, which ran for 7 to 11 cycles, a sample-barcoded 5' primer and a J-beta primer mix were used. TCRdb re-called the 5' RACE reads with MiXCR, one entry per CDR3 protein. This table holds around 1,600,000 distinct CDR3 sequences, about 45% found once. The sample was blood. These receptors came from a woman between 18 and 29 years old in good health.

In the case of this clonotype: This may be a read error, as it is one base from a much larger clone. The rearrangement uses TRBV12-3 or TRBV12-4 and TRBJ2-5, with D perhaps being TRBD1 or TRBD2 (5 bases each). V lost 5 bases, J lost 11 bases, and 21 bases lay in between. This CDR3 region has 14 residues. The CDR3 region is CASSPRGRINEQYF. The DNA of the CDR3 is TGTGCCAGCAGTCCCCGGGGACGCATAAATGAGCAGTACTTC.

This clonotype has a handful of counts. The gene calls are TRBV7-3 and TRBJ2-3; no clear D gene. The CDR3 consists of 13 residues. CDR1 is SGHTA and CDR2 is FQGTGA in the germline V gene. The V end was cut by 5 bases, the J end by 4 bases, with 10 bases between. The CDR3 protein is CASSPQMADTQYF. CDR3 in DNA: TGTGCCAGCAGCCCTCAAATGGCAGATACGCAGTATTTT.

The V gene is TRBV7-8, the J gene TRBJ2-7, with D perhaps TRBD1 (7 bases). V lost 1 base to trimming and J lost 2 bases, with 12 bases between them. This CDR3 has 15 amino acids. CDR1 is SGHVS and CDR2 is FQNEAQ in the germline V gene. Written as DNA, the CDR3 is TGTGCCAGCAGCTTAGTACAGGGGAGGACCTACGAGCAGTACTTC. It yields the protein CASSLVQGRTYEQYF.

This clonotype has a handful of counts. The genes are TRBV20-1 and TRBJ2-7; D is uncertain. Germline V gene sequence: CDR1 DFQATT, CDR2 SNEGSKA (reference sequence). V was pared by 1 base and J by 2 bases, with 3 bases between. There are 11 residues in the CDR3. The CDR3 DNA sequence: TGCAGTGCTAGAGTCACCTACGAGCAGTACTTC. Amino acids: CSARVTYEQYF.

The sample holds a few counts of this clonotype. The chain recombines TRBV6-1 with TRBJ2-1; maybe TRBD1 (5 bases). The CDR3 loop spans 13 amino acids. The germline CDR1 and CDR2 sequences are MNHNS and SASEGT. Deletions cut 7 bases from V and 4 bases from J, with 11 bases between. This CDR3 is CASNRQFYNEQFF. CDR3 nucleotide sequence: TGTGCCAGCAACAGACAGTTTTACAATGAGCAGTTCTTC.

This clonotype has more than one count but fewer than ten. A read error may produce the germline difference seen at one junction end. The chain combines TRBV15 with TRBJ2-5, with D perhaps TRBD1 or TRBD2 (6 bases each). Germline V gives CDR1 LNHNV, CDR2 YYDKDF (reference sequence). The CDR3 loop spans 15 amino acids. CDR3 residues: CANSRDLGGGRTQYF. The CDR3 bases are TGTGCCAACAGCAGAGATCTAGGAGGGGGTCGGACCCAGTACTTC.

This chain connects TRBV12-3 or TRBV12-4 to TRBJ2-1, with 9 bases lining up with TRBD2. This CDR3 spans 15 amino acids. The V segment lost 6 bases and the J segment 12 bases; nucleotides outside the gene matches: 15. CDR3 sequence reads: CASSRGVAGDVGQFF. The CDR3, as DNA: TGTGCCAGCAGCCGCGGAGTAGCGGGAGATGTCGGGCAGTTCTTC.

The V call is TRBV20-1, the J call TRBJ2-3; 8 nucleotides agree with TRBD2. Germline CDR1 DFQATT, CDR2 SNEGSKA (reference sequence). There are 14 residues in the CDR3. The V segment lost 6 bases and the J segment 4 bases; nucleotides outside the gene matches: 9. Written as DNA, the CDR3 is TGCAGTGCCGTTCTGGCGGGAGGAGCAGATACGCAGTATTTT. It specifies CSAVLAGGADTQYF.

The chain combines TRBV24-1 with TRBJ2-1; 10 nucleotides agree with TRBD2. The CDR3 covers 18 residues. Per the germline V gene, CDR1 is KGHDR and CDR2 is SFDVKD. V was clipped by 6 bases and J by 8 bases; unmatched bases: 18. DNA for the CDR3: TGTGCCACCAGTTACCCGGGACTAGCGCGTAGATTTTTCGATGAGCAGTTCTTC. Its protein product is CATSYPGLARRFFDEQFF.

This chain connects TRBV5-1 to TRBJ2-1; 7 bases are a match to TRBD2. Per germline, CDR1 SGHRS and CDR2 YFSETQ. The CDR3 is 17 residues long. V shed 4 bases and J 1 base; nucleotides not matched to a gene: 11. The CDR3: CASSHPGRGESYNEQFF. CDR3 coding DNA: TGCGCCAGCAGCCACCCTGGGAGGGGAGAATCCTACAATGAGCAGTTCTTC. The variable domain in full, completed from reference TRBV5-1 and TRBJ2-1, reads KAGVTQTPRYLIKTRGQQVTLSCSPISGHRSVSWYQQTPGQGLQFLFEYFSETQRNKGNFPGRFSGRQFSNSRSEMNVSTLELGDSALYLCASSHPGRGESYNEQFFGPGTRLTVL.

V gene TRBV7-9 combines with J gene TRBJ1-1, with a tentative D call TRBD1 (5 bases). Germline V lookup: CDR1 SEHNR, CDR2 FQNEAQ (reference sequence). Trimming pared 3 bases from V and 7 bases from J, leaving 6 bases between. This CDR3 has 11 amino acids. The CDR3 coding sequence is TGTGCCAGCAGCTTGGGGCATGAAGCTTTCTTT. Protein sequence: CASSLGHEAFF.

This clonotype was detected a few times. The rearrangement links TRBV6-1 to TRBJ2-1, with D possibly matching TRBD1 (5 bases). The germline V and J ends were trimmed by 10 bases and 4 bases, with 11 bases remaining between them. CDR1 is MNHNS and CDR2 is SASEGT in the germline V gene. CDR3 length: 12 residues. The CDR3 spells CATRGFYNEQFF. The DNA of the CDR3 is TGTGCCACTAGGGGTTTTTACAATGAGCAGTTCTTC.

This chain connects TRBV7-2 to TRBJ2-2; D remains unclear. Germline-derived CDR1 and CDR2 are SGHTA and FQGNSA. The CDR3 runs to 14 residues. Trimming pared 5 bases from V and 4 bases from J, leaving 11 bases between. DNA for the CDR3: TGTGCCAGCAGCCGCGACATACCCACCGGGGAGCTGTTTTTT. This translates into CASSRDIPTGELFF.

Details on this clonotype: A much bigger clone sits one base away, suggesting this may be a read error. CDR3 residues: CASSPLGQVGRGTEAFF. The CDR3 DNA reads TGTGCCAGCAGCCCCCTTGGACAGGTGGGACGTGGCACTGAAGCTTTCTTT. The chain combines TRBV5-6 with TRBJ1-1; 7 nucleotides match TRBD1. Germline lookup yields CDR1 SGHDT and CDR2 YYEEEE. The CDR3 totals 17 residues. V lost 4 bases and J lost 4; bases outside the gene matches: 16.

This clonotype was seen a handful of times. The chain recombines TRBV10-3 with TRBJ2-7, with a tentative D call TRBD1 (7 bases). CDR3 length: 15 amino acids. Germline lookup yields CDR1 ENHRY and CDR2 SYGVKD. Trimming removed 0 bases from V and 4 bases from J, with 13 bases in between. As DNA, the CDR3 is TGTGCCATCAGTGAGTCTTCAGGGGGGAAATACGAGCAGTACTTC. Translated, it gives CAISESSGGKYEQYF.

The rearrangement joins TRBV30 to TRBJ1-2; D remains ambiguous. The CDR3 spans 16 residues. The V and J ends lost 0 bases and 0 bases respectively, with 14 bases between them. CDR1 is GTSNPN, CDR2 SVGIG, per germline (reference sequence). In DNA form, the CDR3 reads TGTGCCTGGAGTGTTGGGCCGGCAAGAGCTAACTATGGCTACACCTTC. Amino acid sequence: CAWSVGPARANYGYTF.

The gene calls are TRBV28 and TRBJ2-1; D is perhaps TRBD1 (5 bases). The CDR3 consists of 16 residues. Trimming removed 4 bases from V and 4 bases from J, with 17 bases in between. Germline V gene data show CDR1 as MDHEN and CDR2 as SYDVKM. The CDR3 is CASSSSGQGPYNEQFF. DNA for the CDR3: TGTGCCAGCAGTTCCTCCGGGCAGGGCCCGTACAATGAGCAGTTCTTC.